Here is one TCR beta chain with its context. Its antigen is currently unknown. Both 60 Vbeta primers and 13 Jbeta primers went into the PCR. The method was immunoSEQ multiplex PCR; TCRdb's version includes in-frame clones alone and lacks a portion of them. The sample consists of fewer than 200,000 clones, roughly 70% of them appearing once. This CDR3 region has 15 residues. The data belong to a study of cytomegalovirus exposure and HLA in healthy donors. Study background: A previous analysis identified approximately 120 million unique TCR beta sequences derived from approximately 190 million T cells.

Study results and caveats: Listed as cytomegalovirus-associated were approximately 160 TCR beta chains.

The gene calls are TRBV1 and TRBJ1-2. TRBV1 is classified as a pseudogene. The receptor was isolated from a woman aged 30 to 39 in good health and CMV-seronegative. The sample taken for sequencing was PBMCs. DNA of the CDR3: TGCACCAGCAGCCAAGATCGCGGTGTTATCTATGGCTACACCTTC. The encoded protein is CTSSQDRGVIYGYTF.